What follows describes a single T cell receptor (beta chain). What antigen it recognizes has not been identified. Per-base quality was not reported, and no clone a single base away is much larger than it. This entry belongs to a study of CD8 T cells in Susac syndrome (dated by TCRdb to the late 2010s). Regarding the study in general: Whether CD8+ T cell activation and differentiation in Susac syndrome was antigen driven was tested using repertoire sequencing. Study-wide findings and limitations: The TCR sequencing and HLA analysis was acknowledged to have included a relatively small number of individuals.

RNA was extracted with the RNeasy kit and 0.5 to 1 ug was reverse transcribed using random hexamers. TCR beta CDR3 regions were amplified with the immunoSEQ multiplex PCR assay covering 54 Vbeta and 13 Jbeta segments. PCR amplification bias was corrected using a synthetic template baseline for primer optimization and computational correction. Turning to the authors' computational methods: Only productive sequences were kept, with reads annotated to V, D and J genes according to IMGT and analyzed in immunoSEQ Analyzer. To calculate clonality, Shannon entropy was normalized by log2 of the number of productive unique sequences and then subtracted from one. Public and private clones were assessed among the 100 most prevalent clones of each patient and control. Clones were defined as Susac-specific when absent from the healthy and MS cohorts, from about 1,100 published viral clones and from other ImmuneACCESS disease sequences. TCRdb redid the processing of the public reads, applying fastp at Q25 and MiXCR, and retained in-frame beta chains. Identical CDR3 proteins give one entry, which carries the most common genes and DNA. TCRdb, not the original authors, processed these V and J calls. In all, the sample holds approximately 180,000 distinct CDR3 sequences, and approximately 94% of those were seen once. The biggest ten clones account for around 0.093% of the sample.

High-throughput TCR beta sequencing profiled peripheral blood CD8+ and CD4+ T cells from healthy donors, Susac syndrome patients and multiple sclerosis patients. The multiple sclerosis controls were treatment-naive patients whose relapsing-remitting disease, either stable or active, fulfilled the revised McDonald criteria. CD8+ TEMRA cells were enriched by FACS, while bulk CD8+ and CD4+ T cells were purified by magnetic negative isolation. Blood was collected in EDTA tubes and processed within 24 hours, with PBMCs isolated through density gradient centrifugation. PBMCs intended for TCR sequencing were cryopreserved in liquid nitrogen and thawed later in a water bath at 37 degrees C. Purity of sorted or isolated CD4+, CD8+ and CD8+ TEMRA cells was at least 90%. CDR1 and CDR2, per the germline V gene (reference sequence), are SGHNT and YYREEE. From the cysteine through the phenylalanine, the CDR3 covers 14 amino acids. Only the CDR3 region is kept as DNA, spanning 42 bases read in frame from base 1. At the junction V is shortened by 4 bases and J by 6 bases, with 14 bases in between.

The V and J genes are TRBV5-4 and TRBJ2-1, with an unclear D gene assignment. The TCR was taken from a human donor with multiple sclerosis. What was sequenced was CD4+ T cells from PBMCs. The CDR3 amino acid sequence is: CASSPKDRFNEQFF. Read as DNA, the sequence is TGTGCCAGCAGCCCGAAGGACCGATTCAATGAGCAGTTCTTC.